The clone carrying this TCR beta chain was seen at least ten times. The data were obtained in a study of T cells in Graves' hyperthyroidism and ophthalmopathy. Patients having uncontrolled infection, another autoimmune disease, pregnancy or lactation were not included. Using RNA transcripts as the source, TCR beta CDR3 regions were amplified. The HTBI primer set served for first-round RT-PCR of the TCR CDR3. MiXCR was run by TCRdb on the multiplex PCR reads, yielding one entry per CDR3 protein. The sample records some 270,000 distinct CDR3 sequences, roughly 13% being singletons. The germline gives CDR1 SGHNT, CDR2 YENEEA. Deletions cut 2 bases from V and 3 bases from J, with 10 bases between. CDR3 length equals 14 residues.

Material: blood. This TCR came from a woman aged 40-49 years with Graves' hyperthyroidism. V usage is TRBV11-3 and J usage is TRBJ1-2; tentatively, D is TRBD1 (6 bases). In DNA form, the CDR3 reads TGTGCCAGCAGCTTAACAGGGATCGACTATGGCTACACCTTC. Its translation is CASSLTGIDYGYTF.